These 24 T cell receptor beta chains originate from one sample sequenced in a study of immune evolution from preneoplasia to lung adenocarcinoma. Clones were sequenced by immunoSEQ multiplex PCR, and TCRdb holds only the in-frame ones, with some missing. The data show about 6,300 clones, around three quarters seen once. The material sequenced was FFPE lung adenocarcinoma in situ tissue. These receptors were collected from an older donor with lung adenocarcinoma.

The chain carries TRBV5-4 and TRBJ2-3; TRBD2 aligns across 9 bases. V lost 0 bases to trimming and J lost 4 bases; unmatched junction nucleotides: 3. CDR3 size: 15 residues. Germline CDR1 and CDR2: SGHNT and YYREEE (reference sequence). The CDR3 DNA sequence: TGTGCCAGCAGCTTGGTGGTAGCGGGGGCAGATACGCAGTATTTT. This codes for CASSLVVAGADTQYF.

This rearrangement joins TRBV16 to TRBJ1-2, with unresolved D. This CDR3 spans 15 amino acids. CDR1 KGHSY and CDR2 FQNENV come from the germline V gene. Trimming took 4 bases from V and 7 from J, leaving 19 bases between them. The DNA of the CDR3 is TGTGCCAGCAGCCCCCTGGACGGATCGTATTTTGGCTACACCTTC. Translating gives CASSPLDGSYFGYTF.

The rearrangement links TRBV18 to TRBJ2-1; D is possibly TRBD1 (6 bases). Trimming cost V 2 bases and J 5 bases, with 10 bases left between them. This CDR3 region has 14 residues. Germline values: CDR1 KGHSH, CDR2 LQKENI. CDR3 coding DNA: TGTGCCAGCTCACCAATGGACAGTCACAATGAGCAGTTCTTC. This encodes CASSPMDSHNEQFF. Based on the CDR3 plus reference TRBV18 and TRBJ2-1, the full variable domain is NAGVMQNPRHLVRRRGQEARLRCSPMKGHSHVYWYRQLPEEGLKFMVYLQKENIIDESGMPKERFSAEFPKEGPSILRIQQVVRGDSAAYFCASSPMDSHNEQFFGPGTRLTVL.

This chain links TRBV28 with TRBJ2-5, with D possibly TRBD1 on 6 matching bases. V was shortened by 5 bases and J by 5 bases, with 21 bases between the two germline ends. The germline V gene has CDR1 MDHEN and CDR2 SYDVKM. The length of the CDR3 is 16 residues. The CDR3 spells CASSTRQELRGETQYF. The CDR3 nucleotides read TGTGCCAGCAGTACCCGACAGGAACTTCGAGGGGAGACCCAGTACTTC. Filled out from reference TRBV28 and TRBJ2-5, the complete variable domain reads DVKVTQSSRYLVKRTGEKVFLECVQDMDHENMFWYRQDPGLGLRLIYFSYDVKMKEKGDIPEGYSVSREKKERFSLILESASTNQTSMYLCASSTRQELRGETQYFGPGTRLLVL.

The chain has TRBV5-6 and TRBJ1-1; D uncertain. Trimming removed 0 bases from V and 5 bases from J, with 20 bases in between. The CDR3 sequence is 17 residues long. The V gene's germline CDR1 is SGHDT and CDR2 YYEEEE. The chain's CDR3 is CASSLERVTQPRTEAFF. For the CDR3, the DNA is TGTGCCAGCAGCTTGGAACGAGTCACCCAGCCTCGGACTGAAGCTTTCTTT.

This rearrangement joins TRBV5-1 to TRBJ1-4; a weak D match, TRBD1 (5 bases). This CDR3 contains 14 residues. V gave up 2 bases and J gave up 2 bases, with 7 bases separating them. CDR1 and CDR2 (germline): SGHRS, YFSETQ. The CDR3 coding sequence is TGCGCCAGCAGCTTTGGGGGTACTAATGAAAAACTGTTTTTT. It is translated as CASSFGGTNEKLFF.

The V and J genes are TRBV4-1 and TRBJ1-6; 12 bases match TRBD1. The CDR3 contains 16 residues. Per germline, CDR1 MGHRA and CDR2 YSYEKL. V shed 0 bases and J 10 bases; nucleotides not matched to a gene: 4. Here the CDR3 DNA reads TGCGCCAGCAGCCAAGAGGGACAGGGGGCCCTCTCACCCCTCCACTTT. Protein: CASSQEGQGALSPLHF.

The V gene is TRBV19, the J gene TRBJ1-2; D gene uncertain. Germline CDR1 LNHDA, CDR2 SQIVND (reference sequence). V was trimmed by 5 bases and J by 4 bases, leaving 8 bases between them. This CDR3 spans 12 amino acids. In DNA form, the CDR3 reads TGTGCCAGTAGTGTCACGTCCTATGGCTACACCTTC. Translated, it gives CASSVTSYGYTF.

The gene calls are TRBV18 and TRBJ1-1, with 8 positions matching TRBD1. The CDR3 contains 13 residues. CDR1 and CDR2 from the germline V gene are KGHSH and LQKENI. After removal of 6 bases from V and 1 base from J, the junction contained 1 base not matched to a gene. The CDR3 nucleotides are TGTGCCAGCTCCGACAGGGGGAACACTGAAGCTTTCTTT. Amino acid sequence: CASSDRGNTEAFF.

This rearrangement joins TRBV7-3 to TRBJ1-2, with D perhaps matching TRBD1 (5 bases). Deletions cut 5 bases from V and 7 bases from J, with 20 bases between. The CDR3 runs to 15 residues. Per the germline V gene, CDR1 is SGHTA and CDR2 is FQGTGA. In DNA, the CDR3 is TGTGCCAGCAGCCCCGAGGGGACCCGCGGCATTGGCTACACCTTC. It yields the protein CASSPEGTRGIGYTF. Filled out from reference TRBV7-3 and TRBJ1-2, the complete variable domain reads GAGVSQTPSNKVTEKGKYVELRCDPISGHTALYWYRQSLGQGPEFLIYFQGTGAADDSGLPNDRFFAVRPEGSVSTLKIQRTERGDSAVYLCASSPEGTRGIGYTFGSGTRLTVV.

This chain links TRBV6-6 with TRBJ1-5; D remains ambiguous. Trimming removed 6 bases at V and 7 bases at J, with 13 bases between. The CDR3 spans 13 residues. The germline gives CDR1 MNHNY, CDR2 SVGAGI (reference sequence). Here the CDR3 reads CASSLGPPQPQHF. The CDR3 nucleotides read TGTGCCAGCAGCTTAGGCCCTCCCCAGCCCCAGCATTTT.

This sequence joins TRBV12-5 and TRBJ2-1; no definite D call. The V end was cut by 2 bases, the J end by 0 bases, with 8 bases between. The germline V gene has CDR1 LGHNT and CDR2 FRNRAP. CDR3 size: 15 residues. For the CDR3, the DNA is TGTGCTAGTGGTTTGTGGCAGAACTCCTACAATGAGCAGTTCTTC. Protein sequence: CASGLWQNSYNEQFF.

V usage is TRBV2 and J usage is TRBJ1-3, with TRBD1 identical over 7 bases. The junction had 4 bases not matched to a gene; V was cut back by 5 bases and J by 0 bases. Germline lookup yields CDR1 SNHLY and CDR2 FYNNEI. This CDR3 is built from 15 residues. CDR3 sequence reads: CASSPDRDSGNTIYF. The CDR3 DNA follows: TGTGCCAGCAGTCCTGACAGGGACTCTGGAAACACCATATATTTT.

This chain uses TRBV6-1 with TRBJ1-2, with D unclear. The length of the CDR3 is 16 residues. With 4 bases removed from V and 4 bases from J, the gap between germline ends came to 19 bases. CDR1 MNHNS and CDR2 SASEGT come from the germline V gene. The CDR3 spells CASSGAGSAGIYGYTF. The CDR3 region has the DNA TGTGCCAGCAGTGGAGCAGGTTCGGCCGGGATCTATGGCTACACCTTC.

This chain uses TRBV14 with TRBJ1-2, with a tentative D call TRBD1 (6 bases). CDR1 SGHDN and CDR2 FVKESK come from the germline V gene. CDR3 length: 13 residues. Trimming took off 3 bases at V and 7 bases at J, with 12 bases between the two ends. The CDR3 nucleotides are TGTGCCAGCAGCCAGCACAGGGAGCGTGGCTACACCTTC. Residues: CASSQHRERGYTF.

The J gene is TRBJ2-3, the V gene TRBV12-5; D is ambiguous. CDR3 length: 17 amino acids. Germline CDR1 is LGHNT and CDR2 is FRNRAP. Trimming took 1 base from V and 2 from J, leaving 16 bases between them. The CDR3, as DNA: TGTGCTAGTGGTTTGGACGGACCTTCACCAACCACAGATACGCAGTATTTT. Protein: CASGLDGPSPTTDTQYF.

This chain joins TRBV28 and TRBJ2-7; 11 nucleotides match TRBD2. The CDR3 spans 14 residues. Germline V lookup: CDR1 MDHEN, CDR2 SYDVKM. The ends lost 6 bases at V and 3 bases at J; junction bases unmatched: 4. The CDR3 region is CASRGTSGYYEQYF. The CDR3 coding sequence is TGTGCCAGCAGGGGGACTAGCGGATACTACGAGCAGTACTTC.

This clone showed up just a few times. The chain has TRBV6-6 and TRBJ2-2, with TRBD1 as a possible D gene (6 bases). Between the trimmed V and J ends, which lost 2 bases and 7 bases, there was a span of 11 bases. The CDR3 has 14 amino acids. Germline V gene sequence: CDR1 MNHNY, CDR2 SVGAGI (reference sequence). CDR3 in amino acids: CASSYGRGVGELFF. In nucleotides, the CDR3 is TGTGCCAGCAGTTACGGCAGGGGTGTCGGGGAGCTGTTTTTT.

The rearrangement uses TRBV6-6 and TRBJ1-5, with 8 nucleotides matching TRBD1. Per the germline V gene, CDR1 is MNHNY and CDR2 is SVGAGI (reference sequence). The ends lost 6 bases at V and 0 bases at J; junction bases unmatched: 7. The CDR3 consists of 16 residues. This chain's CDR3 is CASRTTGGVSNQPQHF. Here the CDR3 DNA reads TGTGCCAGCAGAACCACAGGGGGAGTTAGCAATCAGCCCCAGCATTTT.

The chain uses TRBV6-6 and TRBJ1-2; D gene uncertain. V gave up 5 bases and J gave up 4 bases, with 17 bases separating them. CDR3 length equals 15 residues. CDR1 and CDR2 (germline): MNHNY, SVGAGI (reference sequence). For the CDR3, the DNA is TGTGCCAGCAGTATAGCTCCGGTGGGGAGCTATGGCTACACCTTC. Its translation: CASSIAPVGSYGYTF.

The V and J genes are TRBV30 and TRBJ1-4; D unclear. Trimming removed 3 bases from V and 5 bases from J, with 4 bases in between. The CDR3 is 11 amino acids. The germline V gene has CDR1 GTSNPN and CDR2 SVGIG (reference sequence). CDR3 amino acids: CAWRYNEKLFF. CDR3 bases: TGTGCCTGGAGGTACAATGAAAAACTGTTTTTT.

V and J are TRBV11-2 and TRBJ1-1; D may be TRBD1 (5 bases). CDR1 and CDR2 from the germline V gene are SGHAT and FQNNGV. Trimming took off 5 bases at V and 6 bases at J, with 10 bases between the two ends. The CDR3 has 12 residues. The CDR3 bases are TGTGCCAGCAGCCCCGGGGGGGCTGAAGCTTTCTTT. It is translated as CASSPGGAEAFF. The variable domain in full, with the rest retrieved from reference TRBV11-2 and TRBJ1-1, is EAGVAQSPRYKIIEKRQSVAFWCNPISGHATLYWYQQILGQGPKLLIQFQNNGVVDDSQLPKDRFSAERLKGVDSTLKIQPAKLEDSAVYLCASSPGGAEAFFGQGTRLTVV.

The V and J genes are TRBV7-2 and TRBJ1-6; D gene ambiguous. Germline V CDR1 and CDR2: SGHTA, FQGNSA. V was shortened by 1 base and J by 6 bases, with 7 bases between the two germline ends. This CDR3 is 14 amino acids long. CDR3 loop: CASSLGYGNSPLHF. The DNA for the CDR3 is TGTGCCAGCAGCTTAGGGTACGGTAATTCACCCCTCCACTTT. The variable domain in full, with the rest retrieved from reference TRBV7-2 and TRBJ1-6, is GAGVSQSPSNKVTEKGKDVELRCDPISGHTALYWYRQSLGQGLEFLIYFQGNSAPDKSGLPSDRFSAERTGGSVSTLTIQRTQQEDSAVYLCASSLGYGNSPLHFGNGTRLTVT.

V gene TRBV5-8 combines with J gene TRBJ2-3; a possible D gene is TRBD2 (5 bases). The CDR3 covers 18 residues. V was cut by 0 bases and J by 3 bases, with 20 bases left in between. The V gene's germline CDR1 is SGHTS and CDR2 YDEGEE. The CDR3 sequence is CASSLALQQRVGTDTQYF. The CDR3 DNA reads TGTGCCAGCAGCTTGGCCCTGCAACAGAGGGTAGGGACAGATACGCAGTATTTT.